The text below deals with one T cell receptor (delta chain). Its antigen remains unidentified. A much more abundant neighbour one base away suggests this may be a read error. This record comes from a study of gammadelta T cells in human blood. Broader study findings: Microbial exposure reportedly appeared to drive polyclonal expansion of innate gamma-delta T cells right after birth.

TCRdb ran CATT on the RT-PCR reads. The repertoire includes 800 to 1,100 delta-chain clones, 25% to 30% of them detected once, and 30% to 40% sits in the top ten. V shed 3 bases and J shed 4 bases, with 14 bases lying between them. Germline V gene sequence: CDR1 GEAIGNYY, CDR2 EKD. CDR3 length: 14 amino acids. Sequencing used Vgamma9Vdelta2 gamma-delta T cells from adult blood. The chain uses TRDV2 and TRDJ1; D possibly corresponds to TRDD3 (5 bases). The TCR was taken from a human donor. CDR3 DNA sequence: TGTGCCTGTGACTCCGTTGGGGCCGACGATAAACTCATCTTT. Translated: CACDSVGADDKLIF.